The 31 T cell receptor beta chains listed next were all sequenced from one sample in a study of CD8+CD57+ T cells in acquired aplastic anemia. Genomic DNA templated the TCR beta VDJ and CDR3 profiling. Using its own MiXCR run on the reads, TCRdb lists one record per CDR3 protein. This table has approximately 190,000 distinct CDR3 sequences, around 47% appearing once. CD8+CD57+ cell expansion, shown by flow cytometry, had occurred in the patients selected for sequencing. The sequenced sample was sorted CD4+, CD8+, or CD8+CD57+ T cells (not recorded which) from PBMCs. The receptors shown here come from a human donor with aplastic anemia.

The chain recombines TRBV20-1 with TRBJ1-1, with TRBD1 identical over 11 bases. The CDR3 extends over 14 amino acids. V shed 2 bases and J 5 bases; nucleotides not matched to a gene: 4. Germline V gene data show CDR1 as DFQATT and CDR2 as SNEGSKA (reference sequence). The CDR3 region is CSARRGQGATEAFF. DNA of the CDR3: TGCAGTGCTAGAAGAGGACAGGGGGCAACTGAAGCTTTCTTT.

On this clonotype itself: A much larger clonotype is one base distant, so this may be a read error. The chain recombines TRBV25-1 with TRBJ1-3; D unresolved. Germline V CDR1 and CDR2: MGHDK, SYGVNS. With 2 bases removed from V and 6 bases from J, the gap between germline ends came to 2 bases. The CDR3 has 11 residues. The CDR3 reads CASSEENTIYF. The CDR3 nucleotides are TGTGCCAGCAGTGAAGAAAACACCATATATTTT.

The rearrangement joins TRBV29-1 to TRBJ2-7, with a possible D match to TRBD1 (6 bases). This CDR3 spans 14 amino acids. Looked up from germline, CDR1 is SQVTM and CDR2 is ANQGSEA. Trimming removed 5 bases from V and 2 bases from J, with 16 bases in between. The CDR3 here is CSVTRTATPYEQYF. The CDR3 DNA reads TGCAGCGTTACGCGGACAGCTACTCCCTACGAGCAGTACTTC.

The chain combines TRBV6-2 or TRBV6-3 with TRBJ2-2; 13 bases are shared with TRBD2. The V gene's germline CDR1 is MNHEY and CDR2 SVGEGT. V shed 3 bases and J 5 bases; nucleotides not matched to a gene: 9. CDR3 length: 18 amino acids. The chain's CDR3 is CASSYGTSGIGGTGELFF. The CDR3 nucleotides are TGTGCCAGCAGTTATGGGACTAGCGGGATTGGTGGGACCGGGGAGCTGTTTTTT.

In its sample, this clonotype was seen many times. This chain's CDR3 is CASSFISNEQFF. CDR3 nucleotide sequence: TGTGCCAGCAGTTTCATTTCGAATGAGCAGTTCTTC. The chain recombines TRBV5-5 with TRBJ2-1; D is uncertain. The V and J ends lost 5 bases and 7 bases respectively, with 10 bases between them. Per germline, CDR1 SGHKS and CDR2 YYEKEE (reference sequence). There are 12 residues in the CDR3. The full variable domain, with the rest looked up from reference TRBV5-5 and TRBJ2-1, is DAGVTQSPTHLIKTRGQQVTLRCSPISGHKSVSWYQQVLGQGPQFIFQYYEKEERGRGNFPDRFSARQFPNYSSELNVNALLLGDSALYLCASSFISNEQFFGPGTRLTVL.

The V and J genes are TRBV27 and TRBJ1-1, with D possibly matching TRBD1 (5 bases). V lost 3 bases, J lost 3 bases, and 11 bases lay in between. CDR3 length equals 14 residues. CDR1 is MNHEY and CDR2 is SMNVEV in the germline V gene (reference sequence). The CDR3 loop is CASSFREKDTEAFF. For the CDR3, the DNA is TGTGCCAGCAGTTTCAGGGAAAAGGACACTGAAGCTTTCTTT.

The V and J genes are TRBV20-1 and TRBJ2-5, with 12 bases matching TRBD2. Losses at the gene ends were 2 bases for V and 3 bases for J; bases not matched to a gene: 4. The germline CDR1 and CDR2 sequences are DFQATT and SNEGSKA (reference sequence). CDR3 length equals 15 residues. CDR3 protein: CSARPSGGAEETQYF. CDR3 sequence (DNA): TGCAGTGCTAGACCTAGCGGGGGGGCCGAAGAGACCCAGTACTTC.

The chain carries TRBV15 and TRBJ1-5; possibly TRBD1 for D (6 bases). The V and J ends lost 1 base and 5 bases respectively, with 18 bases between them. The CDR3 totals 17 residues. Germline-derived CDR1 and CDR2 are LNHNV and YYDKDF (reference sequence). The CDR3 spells CATSRVPGTLEDQPQHF. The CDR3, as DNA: TGTGCCACCAGCAGAGTACCGGGGACACTAGAGGATCAGCCCCAGCATTTT.

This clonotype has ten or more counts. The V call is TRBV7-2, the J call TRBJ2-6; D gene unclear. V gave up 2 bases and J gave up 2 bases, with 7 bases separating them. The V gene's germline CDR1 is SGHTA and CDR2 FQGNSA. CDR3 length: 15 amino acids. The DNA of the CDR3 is TGTGCCAGCAGCTTACGGGCCGCTGGGGCCAACGTCCTGACTTTC. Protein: CASSLRAAGANVLTF.

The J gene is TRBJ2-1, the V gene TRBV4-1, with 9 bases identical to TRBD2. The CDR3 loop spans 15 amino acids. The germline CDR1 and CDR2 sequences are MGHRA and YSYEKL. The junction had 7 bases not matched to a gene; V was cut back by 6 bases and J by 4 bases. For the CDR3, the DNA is TGCGCCAGCAGTGTCAATCTAGCGGGGTACAATGAGCAGTTCTTC. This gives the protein CASSVNLAGYNEQFF.

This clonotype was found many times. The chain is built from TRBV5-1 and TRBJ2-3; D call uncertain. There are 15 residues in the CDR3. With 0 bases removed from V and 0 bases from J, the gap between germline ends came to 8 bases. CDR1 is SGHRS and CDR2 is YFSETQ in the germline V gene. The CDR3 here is CASSLGQISTDTQYF. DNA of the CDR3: TGCGCCAGCAGCTTGGGGCAGATTAGCACAGATACGCAGTATTTT.

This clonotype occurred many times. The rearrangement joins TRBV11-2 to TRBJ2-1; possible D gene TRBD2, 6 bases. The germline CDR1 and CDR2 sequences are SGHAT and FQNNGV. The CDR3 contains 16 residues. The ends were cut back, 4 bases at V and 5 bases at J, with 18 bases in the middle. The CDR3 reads CASSSGSGTLNNEQFF. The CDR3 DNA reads TGTGCCAGCAGCTCCGGATCCGGGACTCTGAACAATGAGCAGTTCTTC.

In nucleotides, the CDR3 is TGTGCCACCAGTGAGCCAGGGTCTGAAGCTTTCTTT. Translating it yields CATSEPGSEAFF. The chain has TRBV24-1 and TRBJ1-1; tentative D call: TRBD1 (5 bases). CDR1 is KGHDR and CDR2 is SFDVKD in the germline V gene. Trimming stripped 4 bases from V and 6 bases from J, with 8 bases between. This CDR3 is 12 amino acids long.

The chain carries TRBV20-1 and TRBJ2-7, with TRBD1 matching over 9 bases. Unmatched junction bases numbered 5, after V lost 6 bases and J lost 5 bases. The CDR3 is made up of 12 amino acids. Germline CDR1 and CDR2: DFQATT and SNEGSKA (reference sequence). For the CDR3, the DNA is TGCAGTGCCTCGGACAGGGGACACGAGCAGTACTTC. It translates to CSASDRGHEQYF.

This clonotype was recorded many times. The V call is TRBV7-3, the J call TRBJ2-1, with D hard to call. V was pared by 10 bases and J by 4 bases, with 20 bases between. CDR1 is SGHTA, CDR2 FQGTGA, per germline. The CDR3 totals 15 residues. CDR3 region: CATKCPFGFYNEQFF. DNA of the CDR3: TGTGCCACCAAGTGTCCCTTCGGCTTTTACAATGAGCAGTTCTTC. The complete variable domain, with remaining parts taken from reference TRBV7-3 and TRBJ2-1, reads GAGVSQTPSNKVTEKGKYVELRCDPISGHTALYWYRQSLGQGPEFLIYFQGTGAADDSGLPNDRFFAVRPEGSVSTLKIQRTERGDSAVYLCATKCPFGFYNEQFFGPGTRLTVL.

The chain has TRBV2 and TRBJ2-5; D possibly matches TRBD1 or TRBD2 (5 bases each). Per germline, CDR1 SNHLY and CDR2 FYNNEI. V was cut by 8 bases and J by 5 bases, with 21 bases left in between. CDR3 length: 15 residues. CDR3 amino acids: CASSGLGRVEETQYF. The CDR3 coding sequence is TGTGCCAGCTCTGGGCTGGGACGGGTGGAGGAGACCCAGTACTTC.

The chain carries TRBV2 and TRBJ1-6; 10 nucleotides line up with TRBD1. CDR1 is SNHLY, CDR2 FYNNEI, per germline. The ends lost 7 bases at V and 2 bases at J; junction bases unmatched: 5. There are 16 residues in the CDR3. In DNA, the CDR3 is TGTGCCAGCAAAGACAGGGGGCTGACCTATAATTCACCCCTCCACTTT. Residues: CASKDRGLTYNSPLHF.

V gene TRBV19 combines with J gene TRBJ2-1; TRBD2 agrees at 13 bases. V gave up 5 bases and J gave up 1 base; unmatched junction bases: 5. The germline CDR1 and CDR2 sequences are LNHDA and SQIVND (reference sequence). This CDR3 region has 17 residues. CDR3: CASSGLAGDMSYNEQFF. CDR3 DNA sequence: TGTGCCAGTAGTGGACTAGCGGGGGATATGTCCTACAATGAGCAGTTCTTC.

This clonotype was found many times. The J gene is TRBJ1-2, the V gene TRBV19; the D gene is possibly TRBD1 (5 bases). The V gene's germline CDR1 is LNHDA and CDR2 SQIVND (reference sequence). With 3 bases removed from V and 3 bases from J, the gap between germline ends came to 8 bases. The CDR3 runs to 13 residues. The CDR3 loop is CASSIEGYYGYTF. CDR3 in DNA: TGTGCCAGTAGTATTGAGGGGTACTATGGCTACACCTTC.

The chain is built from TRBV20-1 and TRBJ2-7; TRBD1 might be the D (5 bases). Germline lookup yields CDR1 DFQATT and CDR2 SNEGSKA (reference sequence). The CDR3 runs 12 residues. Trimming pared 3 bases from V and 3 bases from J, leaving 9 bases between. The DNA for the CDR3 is TGCAGTGCTAGTGACAGACACTACGAGCAGTACTTC. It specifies CSASDRHYEQYF.

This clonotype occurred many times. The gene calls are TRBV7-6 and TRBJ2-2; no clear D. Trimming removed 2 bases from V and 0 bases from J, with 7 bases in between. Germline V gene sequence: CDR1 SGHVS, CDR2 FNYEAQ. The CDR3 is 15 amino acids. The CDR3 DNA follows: TGTGCCAGCAGCTTAAAGGGTACGAACACCGGGGAGCTGTTTTTT. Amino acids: CASSLKGTNTGELFF.

The CDR3 sequence is CASSLRLLAQETQYF. The CDR3 region has the DNA TGTGCCAGCAGCTTAAGGTTGCTAGCCCAAGAGACCCAGTACTTC. This chain connects TRBV11-3 to TRBJ2-5; D is possibly TRBD2 (5 bases). The germline V gene encodes CDR1 SGHNT and CDR2 YENEEA. Trimming shortened V by 2 bases and J by 1 base, and 11 bases separated the two germline ends. The CDR3 spans 15 residues.

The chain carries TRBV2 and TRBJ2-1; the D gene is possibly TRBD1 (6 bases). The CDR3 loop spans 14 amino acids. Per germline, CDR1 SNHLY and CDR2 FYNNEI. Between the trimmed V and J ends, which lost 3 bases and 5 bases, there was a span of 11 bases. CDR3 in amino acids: CASSDQQGDNEQFF. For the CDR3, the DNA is TGTGCCAGCAGTGATCAACAGGGAGACAATGAGCAGTTCTTC.

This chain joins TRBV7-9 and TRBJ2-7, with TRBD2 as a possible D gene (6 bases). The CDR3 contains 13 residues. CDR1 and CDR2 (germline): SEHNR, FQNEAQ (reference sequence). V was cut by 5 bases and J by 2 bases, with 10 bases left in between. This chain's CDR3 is CASSPGSAYEQYF. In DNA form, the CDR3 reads TGTGCCAGCAGCCCCGGGAGCGCCTACGAGCAGTACTTC.

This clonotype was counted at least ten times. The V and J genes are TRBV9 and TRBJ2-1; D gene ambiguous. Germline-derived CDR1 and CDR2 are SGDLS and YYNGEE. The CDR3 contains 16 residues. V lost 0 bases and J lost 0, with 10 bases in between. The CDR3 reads CASSVEVGTSYNEQFF. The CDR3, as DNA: TGTGCCAGCAGCGTAGAAGTGGGTACCTCCTACAATGAGCAGTTCTTC. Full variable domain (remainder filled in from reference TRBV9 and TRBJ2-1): DSGVTQTPKHLITATGQRVTLRCSPRSGDLSVYWYQQSLDQGLQFLIQYYNGEERAKGNILERFSAQQFPDLHSELNLSSLELGDSALYFCASSVEVGTSYNEQFFGPGTRLTVL.

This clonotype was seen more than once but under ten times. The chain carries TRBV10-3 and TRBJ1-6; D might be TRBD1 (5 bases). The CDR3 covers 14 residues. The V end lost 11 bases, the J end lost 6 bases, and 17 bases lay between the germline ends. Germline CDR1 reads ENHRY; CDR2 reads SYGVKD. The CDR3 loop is CAGWGGERNSPLHF. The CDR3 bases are TGTGCCGGCTGGGGGGGAGAACGTAATTCACCCCTCCACTTT.

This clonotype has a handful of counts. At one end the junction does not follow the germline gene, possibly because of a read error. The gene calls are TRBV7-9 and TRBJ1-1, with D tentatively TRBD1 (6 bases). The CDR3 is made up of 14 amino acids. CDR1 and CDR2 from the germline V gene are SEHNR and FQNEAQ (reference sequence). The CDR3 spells CASTLAGAHTEAFF. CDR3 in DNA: TGTGCCAGCACCTTAGCGGGGGCGCACACTGAAGCTTTCTTT. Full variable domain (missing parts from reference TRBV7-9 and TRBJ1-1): DTGVSQNPRHKITKRGQNVTFRCDPISEHNRLYWYRQTLGQGPEFLTYFQNEAQLEKSRLLSDRFSAERPKGSFSTLEIQRTEQGDSAMYLCASTLAGAHTEAFFGQGTRLTVV.

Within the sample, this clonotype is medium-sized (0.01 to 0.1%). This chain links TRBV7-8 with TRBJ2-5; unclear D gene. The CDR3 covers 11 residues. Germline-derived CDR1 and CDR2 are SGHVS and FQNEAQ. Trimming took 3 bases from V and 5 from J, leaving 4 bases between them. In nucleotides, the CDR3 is TGTGCCAGCAGCTTTGGGGAGACCCAGTACTTC. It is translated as CASSFGETQYF.

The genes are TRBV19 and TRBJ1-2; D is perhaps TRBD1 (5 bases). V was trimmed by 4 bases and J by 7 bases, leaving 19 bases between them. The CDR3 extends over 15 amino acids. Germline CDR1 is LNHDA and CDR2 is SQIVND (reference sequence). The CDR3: CASSKQSPGFAGYTF. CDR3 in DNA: TGTGCCAGTAGTAAACAAAGTCCAGGGTTCGCTGGCTACACCTTC.

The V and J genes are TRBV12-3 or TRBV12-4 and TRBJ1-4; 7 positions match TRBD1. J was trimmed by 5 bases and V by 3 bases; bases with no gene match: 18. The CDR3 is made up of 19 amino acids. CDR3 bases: TGTGCCAGCAGTTTCACTCCGACAGGGACTCTAAGACGGAATGAAAAACTGTTTTTT. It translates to CASSFTPTGTLRRNEKLFF.

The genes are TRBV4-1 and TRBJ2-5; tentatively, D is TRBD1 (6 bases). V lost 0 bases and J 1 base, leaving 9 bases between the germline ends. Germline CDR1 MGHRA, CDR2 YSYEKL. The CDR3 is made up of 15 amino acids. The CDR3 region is CASSQDLRGQETQYF. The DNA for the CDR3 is TGCGCCAGCAGCCAAGATCTCAGGGGCCAAGAGACCCAGTACTTC.